This TCR beta chain is from a study of beta chain features in type 1 diabetes. Only one heparinised blood draw was taken per donor, and its volume averaged roughly 120 mL. Overall study findings and caveats: Patients' naive, central memory and Treg TCRB repertoires seemed closer to one another than those of healthy donors. Moderate yet significant TCRB CDR3 shortening was seen in Type 1 diabetes patients in all four CD4+ subsets.

CDR1 is MNHEY and CDR2 is SVGAGI in the germline V gene. V lost 5 bases and J 8 bases, leaving 9 bases between the germline ends. The CDR3 is made up of 11 amino acids. The authors reverse transcribed all of the isolated RNA, so sequencing captured expressed TCRB transcripts. Measured with immunoSEQ multiplex PCR; TCRdb has only the in-frame clones, and not every one. The data contain about 710,000 clones, roughly an eighth of them seen just once; the ten biggest clones take up just under 0.04%. This clone was counted a few times. Its specificity is unknown. The receptor comes from a man between 18 and 35 years old with type 1 diabetes. Specimen: naive CD4+ T cells from blood. J is TRBJ1-1 and V is TRBV6-5; D unresolved. The CDR3 nucleotides read TGTGCCAGCAGTAAGGACGGAGAAGCTTTCTTT. This translates into CASSKDGEAFF.